The sequence of this TCR beta chain was determined in a study of T cells in Graves' hyperthyroidism and ophthalmopathy. With regard to this clonotype: Antigen specificity is unknown.

Germline V gives CDR1 MNHEY, CDR2 SVGAGI. The CDR3 loop spans 14 amino acids. The junction had 5 bases not matched to a gene; V was cut back by 10 bases and J by 1 base. Points from the study as a whole: Most clonotypes expanded in the thyroid (above 0.001) were also present in blood. Ophthalmopathy was identified by the model a median around 6 months ahead of onset. Separating ophthalmopathy from stable hyperthyroidism was achieved by a 13 V-J model.

RNA transcripts served as the template for amplifying TCR beta CDR3 regions. The primer set for the first-round RT-PCR of the TCR CDR3 was HTBI. Via MiXCR, TCRdb re-called the multiplex PCR reads, giving one row per CDR3 protein. The table records around 760,000 distinct CDR3 sequences, roughly a third of them present only once. Diagnoses were established using clinical symptoms, serum thyroxine and TRAb, thyroid ultrasound and orbital computed tomography. The receptor's source is a middle-aged woman with Graves' hyperthyroidism. This chain joins TRBV6-5 and TRBJ2-3; the match to TRBD2 covers 10 bases. The sequenced sample consisted of blood. CDR3 region: CATNGTSGTDTQYF. The CDR3, as DNA: TGTGCCACCAACGGGACTAGCGGCACAGATACGCAGTATTTT.